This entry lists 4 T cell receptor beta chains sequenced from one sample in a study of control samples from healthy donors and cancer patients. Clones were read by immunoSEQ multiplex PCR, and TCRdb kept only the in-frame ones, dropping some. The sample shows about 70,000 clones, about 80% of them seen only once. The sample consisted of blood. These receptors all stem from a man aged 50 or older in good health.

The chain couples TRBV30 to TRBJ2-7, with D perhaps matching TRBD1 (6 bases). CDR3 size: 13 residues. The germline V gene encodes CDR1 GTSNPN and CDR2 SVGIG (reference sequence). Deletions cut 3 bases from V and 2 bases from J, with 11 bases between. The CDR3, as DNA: TGTGCCTGGAGGTTGACAGGAACCTACGAGCAGTACTTC. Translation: CAWRLTGTYEQYF.

Here the CDR3 reads CASNPSSGAGGTKQYF. CDR3 DNA sequence: TGTGCCAGTAACCCGTCATCCGGGGCCGGGGGTACGAAGCAGTACTTC. The chain employs TRBV19 and TRBJ2-7; possible D gene TRBD2, 6 bases. V gave up 7 bases and J gave up 8 bases, with 27 bases separating them. Germline values: CDR1 LNHDA, CDR2 SQIVND (reference sequence). The CDR3 is made up of 16 amino acids.

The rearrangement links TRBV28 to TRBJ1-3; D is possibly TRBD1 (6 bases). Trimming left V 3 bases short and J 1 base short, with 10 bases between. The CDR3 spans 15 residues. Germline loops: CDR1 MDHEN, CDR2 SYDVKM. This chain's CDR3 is CASSFRGGSGNTIYF. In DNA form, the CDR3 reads TGTGCCAGCAGTTTTAGGGGGGGGTCTGGAAACACCATATATTTT.

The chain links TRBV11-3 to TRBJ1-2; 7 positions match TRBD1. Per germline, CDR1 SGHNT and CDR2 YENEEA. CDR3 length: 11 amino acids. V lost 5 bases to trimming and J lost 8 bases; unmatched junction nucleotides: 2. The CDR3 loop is CASSTGEGYTF. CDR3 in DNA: TGTGCCAGCAGCACAGGGGAAGGCTACACCTTC.